These 31 T cell receptor beta chains originate from one sample sequenced in a study of T cell responses to AZD1222 COVID-19 vaccine (dated by TCRdb to the early 2020s). The library was built by means of the immunoSEQ multiplex PCR assay. In its TCRdb copy, this immuneACCESS table keeps in-frame sequences only and misses some clones. Where compared with another copy, unresolved V genes explain less than half of these, and the others have no known cause. The sample yields fewer than 200,000 clones; roughly 94% were counted once. The top ten clonotypes cover under 2% of the sample. The time point label, read with the paper, signifies: about 28 days (+/-7) after the second vaccine dose. The source material was peripheral blood, sampled 28 days after the second AZD1222 dose. The receptors come from an adult who received the AZD1222 COVID-19 vaccine.

This clone was seen once. The chain couples TRBV2 to TRBJ1-1, with a possible D match to TRBD1 (5 bases). Germline V gene sequence: CDR1 SNHLY, CDR2 FYNNEI. V was cut by 10 bases and J by 1 base, with 19 bases left in between. CDR3 length: 15 amino acids. The CDR3, as DNA: TGTGCCACCGGGACGGAGAAGAGCGAGAACACTGAAGCTTTCTTT. It is translated as CATGTEKSENTEAFF. Supplemented by reference TRBV2 and TRBJ1-1, the full variable domain reads EPEVTQTPSHQVTQMGQEVILRCVPISNHLYFYWYRQILGQKVEFLVSFYNNEISEKSEIFDDQFSVERPDGSNFTLKIRSTKLEDSAMYFCATGTEKSENTEAFFGQGTRLTVV.

This chain links TRBV7-2 with TRBJ2-1; the D is unclear. The CDR3 is made up of 11 amino acids. CDR1 and CDR2 from the germline V gene are SGHTA and FQGNSA. Deletions cut 3 bases from V and 8 bases from J, with 5 bases between. The DNA of the CDR3 is TGTGCCAGCAGCTTTTATGATGAGCAGTTCTTC. Residues: CASSFYDEQFF.

The rearrangement links TRBV7-3 to TRBJ2-7, with 7 bases lining up with TRBD2. Germline lookup yields CDR1 SGHTA and CDR2 FQGTGA. V trimming: 1 base; J trimming: 2 bases; junction bases outside the gene matches: 5. This CDR3 comprises 15 residues. In DNA form, the CDR3 reads TGTGCCAGCAGCTTAAGTGGCGGGAGCCCCTACGAGCAGTACTTC. It codes for CASSLSGGSPYEQYF. Based on the CDR3 plus reference TRBV7-3 and TRBJ2-7, the full variable domain is GAGVSQTPSNKVTEKGKYVELRCDPISGHTALYWYRQSLGQGPEFLIYFQGTGAADDSGLPNDRFFAVRPEGSVSTLKIQRTERGDSAVYLCASSLSGGSPYEQYFGPGTRLTVT.

The rearrangement links TRBV12-3 or TRBV12-4 to TRBJ2-1; D is uncertain. The CDR3 covers 11 residues. V was cut by 4 bases and J by 6 bases, with 4 bases left in between. CDR3 coding DNA: TGTGCCAGCAGTTCTCGCAATGAGCAGTTCTTC. Translation gives CASSSRNEQFF.

The sample holds a few counts of this clone. This chain connects TRBV4-1 to TRBJ1-1; D is perhaps TRBD1 (5 bases). The V gene's germline CDR1 is MGHRA and CDR2 YSYEKL. V was pared by 0 bases and J by 9 bases, with 11 bases between. CDR3 length: 13 residues. CDR3 in amino acids: CASSQDRGTQAFF. Here the CDR3 DNA reads TGCGCCAGCAGCCAAGATAGGGGAACCCAAGCTTTCTTT.

The chain joins TRBV28 to TRBJ2-7; possibly TRBD1 for D (6 bases). The V end lost 3 bases, the J end lost 4 bases, and 13 bases lay between the germline ends. Germline CDR1 MDHEN, CDR2 SYDVKM. The CDR3 has 14 amino acids. CDR3 nucleotide sequence: TGTGCCAGCAGTTTGGCAGGGGCGCTTTACGAGCAGTACTTC. Translated, it gives CASSLAGALYEQYF.

The CDR3 is CASSSQGTANQPQHF. CDR3 DNA: TGTGCCAGCAGTTCACAAGGGACAGCTAATCAGCCCCAGCATTTT. The chain is built from TRBV28 and TRBJ1-5, with 7 positions matching TRBD1. Germline V lookup: CDR1 MDHEN, CDR2 SYDVKM. V dropped 4 bases and J dropped 4; count of bases not matched to a gene: 7. The CDR3 sequence is 15 residues long.

This clone was observed once. The rearrangement links TRBV18 to TRBJ2-5; TRBD2 matches at 8 bases. Looked up from germline, CDR1 is KGHSH and CDR2 is LQKENI. The CDR3 covers 15 residues. The ends lost 3 bases at V and 2 bases at J; junction bases unmatched: 5. The CDR3 DNA reads as TGTGCCAGCTCACCCCGGGGGGGACAACAAGAGACCCAGTACTTC. This translates into CASSPRGGQQETQYF.

The chain joins TRBV25-1 to TRBJ1-1; D possibly corresponds to TRBD1 (6 bases). V was shortened by 4 bases and J by 4 bases, with 10 bases between the two germline ends. Germline CDR1 reads MGHDK; CDR2 reads SYGVNS. The CDR3 contains 13 residues. The CDR3, as DNA: TGTGCCAGCAGTGTAACAGGGACCACTGAAGCTTTCTTT. It translates to CASSVTGTTEAFF.

This chain uses TRBV7-2 with TRBJ1-2; 10 bases line up with TRBD1. This CDR3 contains 15 residues. Germline loops: CDR1 SGHTA, CDR2 FQGNSA. The V gene end was trimmed by 3 bases and the J gene end by 5 bases; junction bases not matched to a gene: 6. CDR3 region: CASSFKTGGLYGYTF. The CDR3 coding sequence is TGTGCCAGCAGCTTTAAGACAGGGGGCCTTTATGGCTACACCTTC.

This chain uses TRBV2 with TRBJ2-5, with D tentatively TRBD1 or TRBD2 (5 bases each). The CDR3 consists of 13 residues. V was pared by 10 bases and J by 4 bases, with 16 bases between. CDR1 is SNHLY, CDR2 FYNNEI, per germline. The CDR3 nucleotides read TGTGCCACCCGGGGAAGGGGTGGAGAGACCCAGTACTTC. Its translation: CATRGRGGETQYF. Full variable domain (remainder filled in from reference TRBV2 and TRBJ2-5): EPEVTQTPSHQVTQMGQEVILRCVPISNHLYFYWYRQILGQKVEFLVSFYNNEISEKSEIFDDQFSVERPDGSNFTLKIRSTKLEDSAMYFCATRGRGGETQYFGPGTRLLVL.

The V gene is TRBV2, the J gene TRBJ2-3; no firm D call. The CDR3 consists of 13 residues. V was trimmed by 2 bases and J by 6 bases, leaving 9 bases between them. CDR1 and CDR2 from the germline V gene are SNHLY and FYNNEI. CDR3 nucleotides: TGTGCCAGCAGTGAATCGCGTCTTGATACGCAGTATTTT. Translating it yields CASSESRLDTQYF.

The chain couples TRBV29-1 to TRBJ1-4; D unclear. Trimming took off 4 bases at V and 7 bases at J, with 10 bases between the two ends. In germline, CDR1 is SQVTM, CDR2 ANQGSEA. The CDR3 totals 12 residues. For the CDR3, the DNA is TGCAGCGTTGGCCGGATGGGTGAAAAACTGTTTTTT. This sequence encodes CSVGRMGEKLFF. The full variable domain, rest sourced from reference TRBV29-1 and TRBJ1-4, is SAVISQKPSRDICQRGTSLTIQCQVDSQVTMMFWYRQQPGQSLTLIATANQGSEATYESGFVIDKFPISRPNLTFSTLTVSNMSPEDSSIYLCSVGRMGEKLFFGSGTQLSVL.

This clone was observed a few times. The rearrangement joins TRBV18 to TRBJ2-7, with D perhaps TRBD1 (5 bases). Trimming stripped 2 bases from V and 5 bases from J, with 16 bases between. The CDR3 covers 15 residues. Germline lookup yields CDR1 KGHSH and CDR2 LQKENI. The chain's CDR3 is CASSPTTVAPNEQYF. The CDR3 DNA is TGTGCCAGCTCACCAACGACAGTAGCCCCCAACGAGCAGTACTTC. The variable domain in full, with the rest retrieved from reference TRBV18 and TRBJ2-7, is NAGVMQNPRHLVRRRGQEARLRCSPMKGHSHVYWYRQLPEEGLKFMVYLQKENIIDESGMPKERFSAEFPKEGPSILRIQQVVRGDSAAYFCASSPTTVAPNEQYFGPGTRLTVT.

The V gene is TRBV29-1, the J gene TRBJ2-4; TRBD1 aligns across 8 bases. Germline CDR1 SQVTM, CDR2 ANQGSEA. The CDR3 extends over 16 amino acids. The V and J ends lost 0 bases and 9 bases, in that order; junction bases with no gene match: 13. CDR3 sequence reads: CSVEDNLRQGAGIQYF. Written as DNA, the CDR3 is TGCAGCGTTGAAGATAACTTAAGGCAGGGGGCGGGCATTCAGTACTTC.

The chain couples TRBV18 to TRBJ2-7; 10 positions agree with TRBD1. This CDR3 is 15 amino acids long. The germline V gene has CDR1 KGHSH and CDR2 LQKENI. J was trimmed by 1 base and V by 5 bases; bases with no gene match: 5. The CDR3 DNA is TGTGCCAGCTCAGCCGGGACAGGGGCTTCCTACGAGCAGTACTTC. The encoded protein is CASSAGTGASYEQYF.

The CDR3 loop reads CASRRTGINEKLFF. The CDR3 DNA is TGTGCCAGCAGGCGGACAGGTATAAATGAAAAACTGTTTTTT. The chain combines TRBV2 with TRBJ1-4; 7 bases line up with TRBD1. Germline CDR1 and CDR2: SNHLY and FYNNEI. The CDR3 is 14 amino acids. J gave up 5 bases and V 6 bases, and 6 bases lay outside the gene matches.

V usage is TRBV7-8 and J usage is TRBJ1-5; 9 bases match TRBD1. The V gene's germline CDR1 is SGHVS and CDR2 FQNEAQ. The length of the CDR3 is 18 residues. Losses at the gene ends were 4 bases for V and 0 bases for J; bases not matched to a gene: 10. DNA of the CDR3: TGTGCCAGCAGCTCGCGGCTAGACAGGGGGTATAGCAATCAGCCCCAGCATTTT. This encodes CASSSRLDRGYSNQPQHF.

The chain joins TRBV2 to TRBJ2-7; 8 bases match TRBD1. The CDR3 has 13 residues. J was trimmed by 6 bases and V by 5 bases; bases with no gene match: 6. Germline V gene sequence: CDR1 SNHLY, CDR2 FYNNEI. CDR3 bases: TGTGCCAGCAGTAAACCGGACAGGGCCGAGCAGTACTTC. Its protein is CASSKPDRAEQYF. The full variable domain, completed using reference TRBV2 and TRBJ2-7, is EPEVTQTPSHQVTQMGQEVILRCVPISNHLYFYWYRQILGQKVEFLVSFYNNEISEKSEIFDDQFSVERPDGSNFTLKIRSTKLEDSAMYFCASSKPDRAEQYFGPGTRLTVT.

V and J are TRBV7-9 and TRBJ1-1, with D unresolved. Germline-derived CDR1 and CDR2 are SEHNR and FQNEAQ (reference sequence). Trimming removed 1 base from V and 11 bases from J, with 11 bases in between. CDR3 length equals 12 residues. The CDR3 DNA sequence: TGTGCCAGCAGCTTAGTCCCAGGAGACGCTTTCTTT. This gives the protein CASSLVPGDAFF. Supplemented by reference TRBV7-9 and TRBJ1-1, the full variable domain reads DTGVSQNPRHKITKRGQNVTFRCDPISEHNRLYWYRQTLGQGPEFLTYFQNEAQLEKSRLLSDRFSAERPKGSFSTLEIQRTEQGDSAMYLCASSLVPGDAFFGQGTRLTVV.

V usage is TRBV6-6 and J usage is TRBJ1-2; possibly TRBD1 for D (6 bases). V lost 10 bases and J 4 bases, leaving 19 bases between the germline ends. Germline CDR1 MNHNY, CDR2 SVGAGI (reference sequence). This CDR3 comprises 14 residues. The CDR3 coding sequence is TGTGCCACCACCAAGAATAGGGGGGGCTATGGCTACACCTTC. Translated, it gives CATTKNRGGYGYTF.

This chain joins TRBV14 and TRBJ2-3, with 8 bases lining up with TRBD2. There are 16 residues in the CDR3. V gave up 3 bases and J gave up 4 bases; unmatched junction bases: 9. The germline V gene has CDR1 SGHDN and CDR2 FVKESK. CDR3 sequence: CASSHELAVAPDTQYF. CDR3 DNA: TGTGCCAGCAGCCATGAACTAGCGGTGGCGCCAGATACGCAGTATTTT. The variable domain in full, with the rest retrieved from reference TRBV14 and TRBJ2-3, is EAGVTQFPSHSVIEKGQTVTLRCDPISGHDNLYWYRRVMGKEIKFLLHFVKESKQDESGMPNNRFLAERTGGTYSTLKVQPAELEDSGVYFCASSHELAVAPDTQYFGPGTRLTVL.

The chain links TRBV28 to TRBJ1-1; D is uncertain. The CDR3 extends over 16 amino acids. The V end lost 7 bases, the J end lost 3 bases, and 21 bases lay between the germline ends. The V gene's germline CDR1 is MDHEN and CDR2 SYDVKM. The CDR3 region has the DNA TGTGCCAGCACCCACAGAGGGAAACCATTGGACACTGAAGCTTTCTTT. Protein sequence: CASTHRGKPLDTEAFF.

The rearrangement links TRBV2 to TRBJ1-5; TRBD1 matches at 10 bases. J lost 6 bases, V lost 7 bases, and 9 bases had no gene match. The CDR3 consists of 15 residues. Germline values: CDR1 SNHLY, CDR2 FYNNEI. The DNA of the CDR3 is TGTGCCAGCACCCGACAGGGGGCGCGTGCTCAGCCCCAGCATTTT. This translates into CASTRQGARAQPQHF.

The chain recombines TRBV11-2 with TRBJ2-7; 7 bases align to TRBD1. The ends lost 5 bases at V and 1 base at J; junction bases unmatched: 2. This CDR3 has 13 residues. The V gene's germline CDR1 is SGHAT and CDR2 FQNNGV. The CDR3 DNA sequence: TGTGCCAGCAGCCCGGACAGGTCCTACGAGCAGTACTTC. The encoded protein is CASSPDRSYEQYF.

The chain uses TRBV10-3 and TRBJ2-7; weak D call: TRBD1 (6 bases). V dropped 10 bases and J dropped 5 bases, with 18 bases sitting between them. The CDR3 is made up of 13 amino acids. Germline CDR1 is ENHRY and CDR2 is SYGVKD. The CDR3 nucleotides read TGTGCCACCCTTAATACAGGGAAGGACGAGCAGTACTTC. The encoded protein is CATLNTGKDEQYF.

The chain has TRBV28 and TRBJ2-3; 9 bases align to TRBD2. This CDR3 spans 15 amino acids. The junction had 4 bases not matched to a gene; V was cut back by 1 base and J by 5 bases. CDR1 is MDHEN, CDR2 SYDVKM, per germline. The CDR3 here is CASSLSAGGIDTQYF. The DNA of the CDR3 is TGTGCCAGCAGTTTATCGGCGGGAGGGATAGATACGCAGTATTTT. Complete variable domain (other parts from reference TRBV28 and TRBJ2-3): DVKVTQSSRYLVKRTGEKVFLECVQDMDHENMFWYRQDPGLGLRLIYFSYDVKMKEKGDIPEGYSVSREKKERFSLILESASTNQTSMYLCASSLSAGGIDTQYFGPGTRLTVL.

The chain carries TRBV20-1 and TRBJ1-2; TRBD1 agrees at 7 bases. J was trimmed by 8 bases and V by 3 bases; bases with no gene match: 15. Germline lookup yields CDR1 DFQATT and CDR2 SNEGSKA (reference sequence). This CDR3 is built from 15 residues. CDR3 in DNA: TGCAGTGCTAGTATGACCCTGGCAGGGGGTGGAGGCTACACCTTC. This translates into CSASMTLAGGGGYTF.

The V call is TRBV5-1, the J call TRBJ1-6, with D perhaps TRBD1 (5 bases). Looked up from germline, CDR1 is SGHRS and CDR2 is YFSETQ. The CDR3 extends over 13 amino acids. Trimming cost V 1 base and J 8 bases, with 7 bases left between them. The CDR3 nucleotides read TGCGCCAGCAGCTTGCAGGGAGATTCACCCCTCCACTTT. This translates into CASSLQGDSPLHF.

This sequence joins TRBV7-2 and TRBJ1-3; D ambiguous. The CDR3 extends over 14 amino acids. CDR1 SGHTA and CDR2 FQGNSA come from the germline V gene. The V end was cut by 5 bases, the J end by 4 bases, with 12 bases between. As DNA, the CDR3 is TGTGCCAGCAGCCTTAACGGACTCGGAAACACCATATATTTT. Translation gives CASSLNGLGNTIYF.

The V and J genes are TRBV6-5 and TRBJ1-1; D unresolved. Germline V CDR1 and CDR2: MNHEY, SVGAGI. The V and J ends lost 8 bases and 1 base respectively, with 14 bases between them. The CDR3 has 14 residues. The chain's CDR3 is CASGPTQPNTEAFF. CDR3 nucleotide sequence: TGTGCCAGCGGTCCCACACAGCCGAACACTGAAGCTTTCTTT.